The clone carrying this T cell receptor beta chain came up a few times. Its antigen is unknown. This specimen comes from a study of T cells in Graves' hyperthyroidism and ophthalmopathy. For the study at large: Initial diagnosis, before any treatment, was when peripheral blood was collected.

Overall study results and limits: The model predicted ophthalmopathy a median approximately six months before onset.

There were TCR beta CDR3 regions amplified from RNA transcripts. The study used the HTBI primer set for a first-round RT-PCR of the TCR CDR3. In TCRdb, the multiplex PCR reads were re-called with MiXCR into one record per CDR3 protein. Of fewer than 700,000 distinct CDR3 sequences detected, under 20% appear once; the ten largest clones hold approximately 18%. Unmatched junction bases numbered 9, after V lost 6 bases and J lost 2 bases. The length of the CDR3 is 16 residues. Per the germline V gene, CDR1 is LNHDA and CDR2 is SQIVND (reference sequence). V usage is TRBV19 and J usage is TRBJ2-1; 8 bases align to TRBD2. Sequencing was done on a sample of blood. The receptor was isolated from a woman younger than 35 with Graves' ophthalmopathy. The CDR3 coding sequence is TGTGCCAGTAGATCGGGGGGGGGGGACCCCTACAATGAGCAGTTCTTC. This encodes CASRSGGGDPYNEQFF.